The entry below describes one T cell receptor (beta chain). The repertoire was sequenced with immunoSEQ multiplex PCR; TCRdb's copy has only in-frame clones and lacks some. Among about 15,000 clones listed, roughly 88% were seen once. This specimen belongs to a study of chemoradiotherapy in HPV16-positive cancers. CDR1 and CDR2 from the germline V gene are LGHNA and YNFKEQ. Deletions cut 0 bases from V and 6 bases from J, with 15 bases between. The CDR3 contains 16 residues. This TCR was recovered from a human donor with HPV-associated anogenital cancer. The chain employs TRBV4-2 and TRBJ2-1; a possible D gene is TRBD2 (6 bases). The source material was blood, sampled from a patient who underwent chemoradiotherapy. CDR3 in DNA: TGTGCCAGCAGCCAAGAAATGGGCGGGGCGGGCAATGAGCAGTTCTTC. Its translation is CASSQEMGGAGNEQFF.